This entry features one T cell receptor beta chain sequence. V was clipped by 5 bases and J by 3 bases, with 4 bases between them. CDR3 size: 10 residues. Germline V lookup: CDR1 DFQATT, CDR2 SNEGSKA (reference sequence). The sample belongs to a study of CD8 T cells in Susac syndrome. Reverse transcription used roughly 0.45 to 1 ug RNA and random hexamers. An immunoSEQ multiplex PCR generated amplified TCR beta CDR3 products spanning 54 Vbeta and 13 Jbeta. TCRdb re-called the immunoSEQ multiplex PCR reads with MiXCR, one entry per CDR3 protein. Of approximately 49,000 distinct CDR3 sequences in the sample, just under 95% are singletons; the top ten hold approximately 0.8%.

Sequenced input: CD8+ T cells from PBMCs. The TCR was taken from a human donor with Susac syndrome. This rearrangement joins TRBV20-1 to TRBJ1-1, with D unresolved. The CDR3 reads CSALYTEAFF. The CDR3 region has the DNA TGCAGTGCTCTATACACTGAAGCTTTCTTT.